The 14 T cell receptor beta chains below come from one sample, sequenced in a study of T cell repertoires in cytomegalovirus infection. TCRdb used MiXCR to reprocess the reads, holding one entry per CDR3 protein. The sample shows 650,000 to 850,000 distinct CDR3 sequences, about 27% of them seen only once. Their antigen targets remain unknown. This material consisted of cultured CD8+ T cells from PBMCs, taken from culture after CMV antigen stimulation. The source of these receptors is a human donor in good health (CMV status not recorded). Some clones in this sample may be carry-over from other donors' samples.

The chain is built from TRBV12-3 or TRBV12-4 and TRBJ2-1; possibly TRBD1 or TRBD2 for D (6 bases each). The V end was cut by 7 bases, the J end by 7 bases, with 20 bases between. The CDR3 length is 15 residues. CDR3 coding DNA: TGTGCCAGCACCGAAGCTGTGGGGGCGGGGAATGAGCAGTTCTTC. Amino acids: CASTEAVGAGNEQFF.

The chain recombines TRBV29-1 with TRBJ1-2; 9 nucleotides match TRBD1. This CDR3 contains 14 residues. Germline-derived CDR1 and CDR2 are SQVTM and ANQGSEA. V lost 8 bases to trimming and J lost 5 bases; unmatched junction nucleotides: 12. This CDR3 reads CSILSPQGAYGYTF. The CDR3 region has the DNA TGCAGCATCTTGAGCCCACAGGGGGCATATGGCTACACCTTC. Combining the CDR3 with reference TRBV29-1 and TRBJ1-2 gives the whole variable domain SAVISQKPSRDICQRGTSLTIQCQVDSQVTMMFWYRQQPGQSLTLIATANQGSEATYESGFVIDKFPISRPNLTFSTLTVSNMSPEDSSIYLCSILSPQGAYGYTFGSGTRLTVV.

The rearrangement uses TRBV5-6 and TRBJ2-3; a weak D match, TRBD1 (7 bases). The CDR3 loop spans 15 amino acids. From germline, CDR1 is SGHDT and CDR2 YYEEEE. With 4 bases removed from V and 3 bases from J, the gap between germline ends came to 15 bases. CDR3: CASSPATGRTDTQYF. The DNA for the CDR3 is TGTGCCAGCAGCCCGGCGACAGGGAGGACAGATACGCAGTATTTT.

V usage is TRBV12-3 or TRBV12-4 and J usage is TRBJ2-1; D unresolved. With 3 bases removed from V and 4 bases from J, the gap between germline ends came to 7 bases. There are 13 residues in the CDR3. As DNA, the CDR3 is TGTGCCAGCAGTTTCGCCGGGTACAATGAGCAGTTCTTC. It translates to CASSFAGYNEQFF.

This clonotype came up once. The chain employs TRBV20-1 and TRBJ2-1; 12 bases align to TRBD2. CDR1 and CDR2 (germline): DFQATT, SNEGSKA (reference sequence). The CDR3 is 18 residues long. The ends lost 3 bases at V and 2 bases at J; junction bases unmatched: 11. CDR3 in DNA: TGCAGTGCTAGGGGGCCGGGACTAGCGGGCCTGACCTACAATGAGCAGTTCTTC. Its protein is CSARGPGLAGLTYNEQFF.

The J gene is TRBJ2-2, the V gene TRBV6-8; no definite D call. This CDR3 region has 13 residues. CDR1 and CDR2 (germline): MNHGY, SAAAGT. Trimming took 2 bases from V and 4 from J, leaving 5 bases between them. CDR3 nucleotide sequence: TGTGCCAGCAGTTACGACCCCACCGGGGAGCTGTTTTTT. This sequence encodes CASSYDPTGELFF.

The sample holds many counts of this clonotype. The rearrangement joins TRBV7-2 to TRBJ1-6; the D gene is possibly TRBD1 (6 bases). The germline gives CDR1 SGHTA, CDR2 FQGNSA. V was shortened by 3 bases and J by 13 bases, with 19 bases between the two germline ends. The CDR3 has 15 residues. CDR3: CASSLVDSARRPLHF. The CDR3 DNA follows: TGTGCCAGCAGCTTGGTGGACAGCGCAAGAAGGCCCCTCCACTTT.

The rearrangement uses TRBV28 and TRBJ2-3; TRBD2 might be the D (6 bases). The CDR3 spans 14 residues. Trimming stripped 2 bases from V and 7 bases from J, with 13 bases between. Germline CDR1 MDHEN, CDR2 SYDVKM. CDR3 residues: CASSLTQGRNTQYF. CDR3 DNA: TGTGCCAGCAGTTTAACCCAAGGGAGGAATACGCAGTATTTT. The whole variable domain, filled in from reference TRBV28 and TRBJ2-3, reads DVKVTQSSRYLVKRTGEKVFLECVQDMDHENMFWYRQDPGLGLRLIYFSYDVKMKEKGDIPEGYSVSREKKERFSLILESASTNQTSMYLCASSLTQGRNTQYFGPGTRLTVL.

This chain joins TRBV5-6 and TRBJ1-2; a weak D match, TRBD1 (5 bases). The V end was cut by 4 bases, the J end by 4 bases, with 26 bases between. CDR1 and CDR2 from the germline V gene are SGHDT and YYEEEE. CDR3 length equals 18 residues. In nucleotides, the CDR3 is TGTGCCAGCAGCCCGCCCAGGTGGAGGAGAGAGGGGAGCTATGGCTACACCTTC. This translates into CASSPPRWRREGSYGYTF.

The chain links TRBV11-2 to TRBJ1-1; 9 bases fit TRBD1. This CDR3 spans 17 amino acids. From germline, CDR1 is SGHAT and CDR2 FQNNGV. The V gene end was trimmed by 4 bases and the J gene end by 4 bases; junction bases not matched to a gene: 13. The CDR3 is CASSYWDRDFLSTEAFF. The CDR3 DNA sequence: TGTGCCAGCAGCTACTGGGACAGGGACTTTCTTAGCACTGAAGCTTTCTTT.

The DNA for the CDR3 is TGTGCCAGCAGCCCGGACAGGGGGAATCTTGCTTCACCCCTCCACTTT. Translation: CASSPDRGNLASPLHF. The V call is TRBV4-2, the J call TRBJ1-6, with 10 bases matching TRBD1. The CDR3 is 16 amino acids. Germline CDR1 LGHNA, CDR2 YNFKEQ. V dropped 4 bases and J dropped 9; count of bases not matched to a gene: 9.

The rearrangement links TRBV6-2 or TRBV6-3 to TRBJ2-1; 7 nucleotides agree with TRBD2. The length of the CDR3 is 13 residues. CDR1 is MNHEY, CDR2 SVGEGT, per germline. Trimming took 2 bases from V and 14 from J; bases not matched to a gene: 9. CDR3 coding DNA: TGTGCCAGCAGTTACAGACTAGCCGCGAGCAAGTTCTTC. This codes for CASSYRLAASKFF.

The V gene is TRBV6-6, the J gene TRBJ2-7; the match to TRBD2 covers 8 bases. Germline V gene lookup returns CDR1 MNHNY and CDR2 SVGAGI (reference sequence). This CDR3 is built from 17 residues. V shed 2 bases, J shed 6 bases, and the junction held 15 bases outside the gene matches. CDR3 residues: CASSYNELSVTSGEQYV. CDR3 DNA sequence: TGTGCCAGCAGTTACAACGAGCTCAGCGTAACTAGCGGCGAGCAGTACGTC.

The V and J genes are TRBV6-5 and TRBJ2-1, with D possibly matching TRBD1 (8 bases). The germline gives CDR1 MNHEY, CDR2 SVGAGI. The V gene lost 7 bases and the J gene lost 7 bases, with 14 bases spanning the gap. This CDR3 has 13 residues. CDR3 nucleotides: TGTGCCAGCAACCCACAGGGGGGGAATGAGCAGTTCTTC. Translating gives CASNPQGGNEQFF.